This T cell receptor beta chain is drawn from a study of graft-versus-host responses after intestinal transplantation. About the research overall: The transplants performed in recipients were multivisceral, liver-intestinal, or isolated intestinal. The study gave all recipients anti-thymocyte globulin induction, then tacrolimus and steroids for about 3 years. The study's findings and limits: Some patients had graft-donor T cell macrochimerism, and their allografts showed high graft-versus-host to host-versus-graft clonal ratios.

Tissue processing of the graft released intraepithelial and lamina propria lymphocytes from it. Clones were sequenced by immunoSEQ multiplex PCR, and TCRdb holds only the in-frame ones, with some missing. The sample holds about 15,000 clones, 70% seen once. In regard to this clone: Its antigen is currently unknown.

The sample here was ileum tissue, taken around 690 days after intestinal transplantation. The sequence was obtained from a human patient who received an intestinal transplant, so some T cells may come from the graft donor.

Here the CDR3 DNA reads TGCAGCGTTCCCCCCCAGGGCAACACCGGGGAGCTGTTTTTT. It encodes CSVPPQGNTGELFF. The gene calls are TRBV29-1 and TRBJ2-2, with D possibly being TRBD1 (5 bases). CDR3 length: 14 residues. CDR1 and CDR2 from the germline V gene are SQVTM and ANQGSEA. The V end lost 5 bases, the J end lost 2 bases, and 12 bases lay between the germline ends.